The rows below give T cell receptor beta chains drawn from one sample of a study of radiotherapy plus CTLA-4 blockade in lung cancer. Only in-frame clones appear in the TCRdb table, and some are missing; sequencing was by immunoSEQ multiplex PCR. The top ten hold 3.5% to 5% of the sample, which has some 66,000 clones, around 83% seen once. Sequenced material: peripheral blood, taken from a patient treated with radiotherapy plus ipilimumab. The receptors stem from a human donor with non-small cell lung cancer who had a partial response to radiotherapy plus ipilimumab. Each CDR3 is given with its conserved first and last residue. The D gene is left open where the match is weak. Clone size appears in some rows only: once, few, many, or a class for an expanded clone.

j_call d_call clone_size v_call cdr3_nt cdr3_aa
TRBJ1-2 TRBD1 . TRBV6-5 TGTGCCAGCAGTTACTCTGGGGCAGGGGGCCACTACACCTTC CASSYSGAGGHYTF
TRBJ2-5 TRBD2 once TRBV6-6 TGTGCCAGCAGACTAGCGGAAGAGACCCAGTACTTC CASRLAEETQYF
TRBJ1-4 TRBD1 few TRBV6-6 TGTGCCAGCAGTTACCGTAGACAGGGAGACGCAAAACTGTTTTTT CASSYRRQGDAKLFF
TRBJ2-1 . . TRBV7-9 TGTGCCAGCGGGGGGACTCAGGGATGGGGTGAGCAGTTCTTC CASGGTQGWGEQFF
TRBJ2-7 TRBD1 . TRBV9 TGTGCCAGCAGCGTAACCGGGACAGGGGCTCACGAGCAGTACTTC CASSVTGTGAHEQYF
TRBJ2-5 TRBD1 . TRBV5-6 TGTGCCAGCAGCTTGGTACAGGGGGCCGGGGGAGAGACCCAGTACTTC CASSLVQGAGGETQYF
TRBJ2-2 TRBD1 . TRBV19 TGTGCCAGTAGTAGCCCGACAGGGATGGTGCCCGGGGAGCTGTTTTTT CASSSPTGMVPGELFF
TRBJ2-7 . . TRBV11-3 TGTGCCAGCAGCTTAGCGCCGGCCTACGAGCAGTACTTC CASSLAPAYEQYF
TRBJ2-7 . . TRBV28 TGTGCCAGCAGTTTACTGGACAGTACCTACGAGCAGTACTTC CASSLLDSTYEQYF
TRBJ2-7 . once TRBV19 TGTGCCAGTAGTAACAGCAGGGGTGCCGAGCAGTACTTC CASSNSRGAEQYF
TRBJ2-1 TRBD2 few TRBV29-1 TGCGGAGCGGGAGAACTCTACAATGAGCAGTTCTTC CGAGELYNEQFF
TRBJ2-3 . . TRBV5-6 TGTGCCAGCAGACAGGGAGAAGATACGCAGTATTTT CASRQGEDTQYF
TRBJ2-1 TRBD2 . TRBV6-1 TGTGCCAGCAGTCCCCAGCGGGAGGTCTACAATGAGCAGTTCTTC CASSPQREVYNEQFF
TRBJ2-3 . . TRBV5-1 TGCGCCAGCAGCCCCCGGGACTTACGCACAGATACGCAGTATTTT CASSPRDLRTDTQYF
TRBJ1-4 . . TRBV28 TGTGCCAGCAGGCCACTTACAGGGACAACTAATGAAAAACTGTTTTTT CASRPLTGTTNEKLFF
TRBJ2-7 . . TRBV5-1 TGCGCCAGCAGCTTGGCCGTGACGGGAGCTGGCGAGCAGTACTTC CASSLAVTGAGEQYF
TRBJ1-3 . . TRBV5-1 TGCGCCAGCAGCACCTCAGGGACTACCGGGGGTGGAAACACCATATATTTT CASSTSGTTGGGNTIYF
TRBJ2-2 . . TRBV6-6 TGTGCCACCCAACCGGGACATAACACCGGGGAGCTGTTTTTT CATQPGHNTGELFF
TRBJ1-1 . . TRBV9 TGTGCCAGCAGCGTAGCGGAGGGGCCCGATAAAGCTTTCTTT CASSVAEGPDKAFF
TRBJ2-5 . . TRBV28 TGTGCCAGCAAGGGGGAGACCCAGTACTTC CASKGETQYF
TRBJ1-6 . . TRBV27 TGTGCCAGCAGCAGGGGTGCCGATAATTCACCCCTCCACTTT CASSRGADNSPLHF
TRBJ1-2 TRBD1 . TRBV20-1 TGCAGTGCTAACGACAGGGTCGGCTACACCTTC CSANDRVGYTF
TRBJ1-1 . . TRBV6-1 TGTGCCAGTAGCCTGGAGGAGAACACTGAAGCTTTCTTT CASSLEENTEAFF
TRBJ2-6 . . TRBV6-1 TGTGCCAGCAGTGAGGCGACAACCAAGACGGTCTCTGGGGCCAACGTCCTGACTTTC CASSEATTKTVSGANVLTF
TRBJ2-7 TRBD2 . TRBV7-9 TGTGCCAGCAGCCCGGGACTAGCGGGAGGGCTTTGGGACGAGCAGTACTTC CASSPGLAGGLWDEQYF
TRBJ2-3 . . TRBV2 TGTGCCAGCAGGGCGGGTACAGATACGCAGTATTTT CASRAGTDTQYF
TRBJ2-7 . . TRBV6-5 TGTGCCAGCAGTTGGGACTCTACCAGGCCCTACGAGCAGTACTTC CASSWDSTRPYEQYF
TRBJ2-1 TRBD2 . TRBV7-6 TGTGCCAGCAGCTTCGTAGGACGGACTAGCGGGAGGGCCCCCTACAATGAGCAGTTCTTC CASSFVGRTSGRAPYNEQFF
TRBJ1-1 TRBD1 few TRBV2 TGTGCCAGCAGACCGGGACAGGGGGCTGAAACTGAAGCTTTCTTT CASRPGQGAETEAFF
TRBJ1-2 . . TRBV7-8 TGTGCCAGCAGCTTAGACGCCGCGAACTATGGCTACACCTTC CASSLDAANYGYTF
TRBJ2-5 TRBD1 few TRBV6-6 TGTGCCAGCAGGGAGACAGGGACCAAAGAGACCCAGTACTTC CASRETGTKETQYF
TRBJ2-2 . . TRBV18 TGTGCCAGCAGGGACATCCTGAACACCGGGGAGCTGTTTTTT CASRDILNTGELFF
TRBJ1-5 . . TRBV5-1 TGCGCCAGCAGCCCGGAGGACAGTAGCAATCAGCCCCAGCATTTT CASSPEDSSNQPQHF
TRBJ1-1 TRBD1 . TRBV5-1 TGCGCCAGTCAAACCGGGACAGCGAACACTGAAGCTTTCTTT CASQTGTANTEAFF
TRBJ2-7 TRBD2 . TRBV28 TGTGCCAGCAGTCCTAGCGGCTCCTACGAGCAGTACTTC CASSPSGSYEQYF
TRBJ1-2 . . TRBV2 TGTGCCAGCAGTGGAGAAGGAGCTAACTATGGCTACACCTTC CASSGEGANYGYTF
TRBJ1-5 TRBD1 . TRBV5-8 TGTGCCAGCAGCTCACGGACAGGGGGAAGCAATCAGCCCCAGCATTTT CASSSRTGGSNQPQHF
TRBJ1-1 . . TRBV2 TGTGCCAGCATTCTCGACACTGAAGCTTTCTTT CASILDTEAFF
TRBJ1-5 TRBD1 few TRBV11-2 TGTGCCAGCAGCCCGGGACAGGGGGACTATCAGCCCCAGCATTTT CASSPGQGDYQPQHF
TRBJ1-4 . . TRBV30 TGTGCCTGGAGTGTAGGGGCGGCTAATGAAAAACTGTTTTTT CAWSVGAANEKLFF
TRBJ2-7 . . TRBV7-2 TGTGCCAGCAGCTTAGGTGGCAGGGTCCACGAGCAGTACTTC CASSLGGRVHEQYF
TRBJ2-1 . once TRBV10-3 TGTGCCATCAGTGAGCCCCGGGGCTCCTACAATGAGCAGTTCTTC CAISEPRGSYNEQFF
TRBJ1-4 . . TRBV27 TGTGCCAGCAGTCCTACCCCTTCCCACGAAAAACTGTTTTTT CASSPTPSHEKLFF
TRBJ2-3 . . TRBV27 TGTGCCAGCAGTTTAACACTAGCTCTTGAGGGAGATACGCAGTATTTT CASSLTLALEGDTQYF
TRBJ2-7 . . TRBV9 TGTGCCAGCAGCGGAGGACTCACCAGCTACGAGCAGTACTTC CASSGGLTSYEQYF
TRBJ2-1 TRBD2 . TRBV6-1 TGTGCCAGCAGGGGACTAGCGGGAGTACGAAATGAGCAGTTCTTC CASRGLAGVRNEQFF
TRBJ1-5 . . TRBV6-1 TGTGCCAGCACCAGGCATAGCAATCAGCCCCAGCATTTT CASTRHSNQPQHF
TRBJ1-2 . . TRBV19 TGTGCCAGTAGGGAATTGGGGGGGCTCGGCTACACCTTC CASRELGGLGYTF
TRBJ2-1 . . TRBV4-1 TGCGCCAGCAGCCAAGATTCTAGAACCTACAATGAGCAGTTCTTC CASSQDSRTYNEQFF
TRBJ1-5 TRBD1 . TRBV6-1 TGTGCCAGCAGGAAAGACAGGGGTTGGAATCAGCCCCGGCATTTT CASRKDRGWNQPRHF
TRBJ1-2 . . TRBV18 TGTGCCAGCTCACCACCCGCTAACTATGGCTACACCTTC CASSPPANYGYTF
TRBJ2-7 TRBD2 . TRBV7-2 TGTGCCAGCAGCCCTCGACTAGCGGCGCCCTACGAGCAGTACTTC CASSPRLAAPYEQYF
TRBJ2-5 TRBD1 . TRBV11-2 TGTGCCAGCAGCTCGGGACAGGGTCGTATGGAGACCCAGTACTTC CASSSGQGRMETQYF
TRBJ2-3 . . TRBV5-1 TGCGCCAGCAGCTTACTGGGGGCGACGGGAGGTTCTACGCAGTATTTT CASSLLGATGGSTQYF
TRBJ2-5 TRBD1 . TRBV27 TGTGCCAGCAGTTTATTGGGCAGGGGGGAGACCCAGTACTTC CASSLLGRGETQYF
TRBJ2-5 TRBD2 once TRBV5-1 TGCGCCAGCAGCTTGGGACTAGCGGGAGGAATGCAAGAGACCCAGTACTTC CASSLGLAGGMQETQYF
TRBJ2-1 TRBD2 . TRBV14 TGTGCCAGCAGCCAAATGGGAGGGCCTTACAATGAGCAGTTCTTC CASSQMGGPYNEQFF
TRBJ2-1 TRBD1 . TRBV4-1 TGCGCCAGCAGCCAAGAGTTGGCAGGGGGCTCGAGGGAGCAGTTCTTC CASSQELAGGSREQFF
TRBJ2-7 . . TRBV4-2 TGTGCCAGCAGCCAAGATGTTAGTGTTGGTGAGCAGTACTTC CASSQDVSVGEQYF